This TCR beta chain originates from a study of blood T cells in healthy people across ages. Whole-study context: The capture of about one barcoded beta molecule per two T cells was achieved by template switching. Points from the study as a whole: Expanded clonotype shifts may have been confounded, as the donors had an unknown CMV status.

A remark on this clonotype: Its antigen is still unknown.

Then a second PCR, running about 6 to 12 cycles, was carried out with a sample-barcoded 5' primer and a J-beta primer mix. TCRdb called the 5' RACE reads again in MiXCR, with one record for every CDR3 protein. The table records about 670,000 distinct CDR3 sequences, over 40% of them present only once. The TCR sequence derives from a woman of 80 years or more in good health. Sequencing was done on a sample of blood.

The CDR3 region is CATSRDGTGNYGYTF. The CDR3 nucleotides are TGTGCCACCAGCAGAGATGGGACAGGGAACTATGGCTACACCTTC. The chain carries TRBV15 and TRBJ1-2, with TRBD1 matching over 9 bases. V was clipped by 0 bases and J by 2 bases; unmatched bases: 1. Germline V gene lookup returns CDR1 LNHNV and CDR2 YYDKDF (reference sequence). The CDR3 has 15 residues.